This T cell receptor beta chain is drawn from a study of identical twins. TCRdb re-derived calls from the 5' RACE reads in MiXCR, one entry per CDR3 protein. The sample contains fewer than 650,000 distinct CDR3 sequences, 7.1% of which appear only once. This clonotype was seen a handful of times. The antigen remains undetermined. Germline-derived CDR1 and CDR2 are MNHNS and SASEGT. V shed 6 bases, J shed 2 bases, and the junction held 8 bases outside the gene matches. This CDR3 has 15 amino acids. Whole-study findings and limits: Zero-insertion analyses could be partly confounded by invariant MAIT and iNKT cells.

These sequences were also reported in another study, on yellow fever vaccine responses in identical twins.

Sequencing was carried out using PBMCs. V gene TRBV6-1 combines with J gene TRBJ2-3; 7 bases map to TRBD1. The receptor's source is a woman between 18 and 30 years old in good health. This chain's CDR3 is CASRKQGILTDTQYF. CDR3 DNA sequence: TGTGCCAGCAGAAAACAGGGGATTCTCACAGATACGCAGTATTTT.